This T cell receptor beta chain stems from a study of early T cells in non-severe SARS-CoV-2 infection. TCRdb reanalysed the 5' RACE reads using MiXCR and keeps one entry per CDR3 protein. In the table there are 15,000 to 20,000 distinct CDR3 sequences, more than 4.5% of which are singletons. The germline gives CDR1 MDHEN, CDR2 SYDVKM. The J segment lost 1 base and the V segment lost 8 bases, leaving 3 bases of the junction unmatched. This CDR3 is 13 amino acids long. This chain uses TRBV28 with TRBJ2-7, with TRBD2 matching 9 bases. The receptor's source is an adult who was a healthcare worker with PCR-confirmed SARS-CoV-2 infection or an uninfected control (not recorded which). Source material: whole blood. CDR3 residues: CASGSGSSYEQYF. The CDR3 DNA reads TGTGCCAGCGGTAGCGGGAGTTCCTACGAGCAGTACTTC.